This T cell receptor beta chain was retrieved from a study of radiation and T cells in renal cell carcinoma. As to time point: blood 4 weeks post-SBRT, at nephrectomy. As for treatment: 15 Gy SBRT to primary tumor, nephrectomy 4 weeks later. Data came from immunoSEQ multiplex PCR; TCRdb stores just in-frame clones and leaves some out. The data hold approximately 85,000 clones, with roughly 87% observed a single time. This material consisted of blood, taken from a patient whose treatment included radiotherapy and nephrectomy. The sequence came from a woman in her sixties or seventies with renal cell carcinoma.

The CDR3 sequence: CASSLLEAGALNTEAFF. CDR3 bases: TGTGCCAGCAGCTTACTGGAAGCAGGGGCCTTGAACACTGAAGCTTTCTTT. The V gene is TRBV7-2, the J gene TRBJ1-1; D possibly corresponds to TRBD1 (6 bases). The CDR3 extends over 17 amino acids. Trimming pared 2 bases from V and 0 bases from J, leaving 16 bases between. Germline V lookup: CDR1 SGHTA, CDR2 FQGNSA.